This TCR beta chain was identified during a study of blood T cell repertoires in COVID-19. Study information: Sources were T cells, B-cell-depleted T cells, or PBMCs; the material itself was cDNA or gDNA.

The data were produced by immunoSEQ multiplex PCR, yet TCRdb's version contains in-frame clones alone and is incomplete. Of some 330,000 clones listed, roughly four fifths are singletons. Everyone who took part was 18 to 89 years old, and they came from about two dozen US areas. From germline, CDR1 is SGHNT and CDR2 YENEEA. V was clipped by 5 bases and J by 6 bases; unmatched bases: 3. This CDR3 is built from 13 residues. The V gene is TRBV11-3, the J gene TRBJ1-2; the match to TRBD1 covers 10 bases. The specimen sequenced was PBMCs or T cells enriched from blood (not recorded which). The TCR sequence derives from a woman in her 50s who had recovered from COVID-19. The CDR3 protein is CASSLGTGDGYTF. The CDR3 DNA reads TGTGCCAGCAGCCTCGGGACAGGGGATGGCTACACCTTC.